These T cell receptor beta chains were read from a single sample in a study of cytomegalovirus exposure and HLA in healthy donors. Some clones are missing from TCRdb's copy, which holds only in-frame ones; the method was immunoSEQ multiplex PCR. The repertoire includes roughly 150,000 clones, approximately 81% of them detected once, and roughly 2.3% sits in the top ten. Sequencing was performed on PBMCs. These receptors were taken from a male donor in good health and CMV-seronegative. The CDR3 runs from the conserved cysteine through the conserved F or W. The order of the fields is clone size, J gene, V gene, D gene, CDR3 length, CDR3 protein, CDR3 DNA. A D gene is named only where the DNA matches it firmly. Clone size is not always given. Where it is, it says once, few, many or a class for expanded clones.

>-|TRBJ2-1|TRBV25-1|TRBD1|12
CASSEGWDRQFF
TGTGCCAGCAGTGAGGGTTGGGACAGGCAGTTCTTC
>-|TRBJ1-2|TRBV5-1|-|14
CASSLEGELYGYTF
TGCGCCAGCAGCTTGGAGGGGGAGCTCTATGGCTACACCTTC
>-|TRBJ2-2|TRBV19|TRBD1|16
CASSIDRGPGTGELFF
TGTGCCAGTAGTATCGACAGGGGGCCGGGCACCGGGGAGCTGTTTTTT
>once|TRBJ2-2|TRBV11-2|-|19
CASSLDIRGGQGDTGELFF
TGTGCCAGCAGCTTAGATATTCGGGGGGGACAGGGAGACACCGGGGAGCTGTTTTTT
>-|TRBJ2-7|TRBV28|TRBD2|15
CASNSLGTGGYEQYF
TGTGCCAGCAACTCTCTGGGTACGGGAGGGTACGAGCAGTACTTC
>-|TRBJ2-2|TRBV19|TRBD2|17
CASTLQPPGLATGELFF
TGTGCCAGTACCCTACAACCGCCGGGACTAGCGACGGGGGAGCTGTTTTTT
>-|TRBJ2-5|TRBV28|TRBD1|15
CASSSTKTGEETQYF
TGTGCCAGCAGTTCCACAAAGACAGGGGAAGAGACCCAGTACTTC
>-|TRBJ1-5|TRBV7-9|-|15
CSSSSNRASNQPQHF
TGTTCCAGCAGCTCAAACAGGGCTAGCAATCAGCCCCAGCATTTT
>-|TRBJ2-7|TRBV4-1|-|17
CASSQEIMGRSSYEQYF
TGCGCCAGCAGCCAAGAAATAATGGGGAGGAGCTCCTACGAGCAGTACTTC
>-|TRBJ2-5|TRBV9|TRBD2|18
CASSVGASGRGDQETQYF
TGTGCCAGCAGCGTAGGGGCTAGCGGGAGAGGTGACCAAGAGACCCAGTACTTC
>-|TRBJ2-1|TRBV9|-|16
CASSPFTVQTNNEQFF
TGTGCCAGCAGCCCCTTCACGGTGCAGACTAACAATGAGCAGTTCTTC
>-|TRBJ2-5|TRBV7-6|-|15
CASSLVSPPQETQYF
TGTGCCAGCAGCTTAGTTAGCCCCCCTCAAGAGACCCAGTACTTC
>-|TRBJ2-1|TRBV7-6|-|17
CASSLGRQEGRGNEQFF
TGTGCCAGCAGCTTAGGTCGACAGGAGGGGAGGGGAAATGAGCAGTTCTTC
>-|TRBJ2-4|TRBV2|-|16
CASLYPGKLAKNIQYF
TGTGCCAGCCTCTACCCCGGGAAGCTAGCCAAAAACATTCAGTACTTC
>-|TRBJ1-5|TRBV2|TRBD1|15
CASSPGQGRHQPQHF
TGTGCCAGCAGCCCGGGACAGGGGCGTCATCAGCCCCAGCATTTT
>-|TRBJ1-1|TRBV6-5|TRBD1|15
CASSPLQGQGTEAFF
TGTGCCAGCAGTCCCCTTCAGGGACAGGGGACTGAAGCTTTCTTT
>-|TRBJ2-5|TRBV11-2|TRBD2|16
CASSLGTSGDSETQYF
TGTGCCAGCAGCCTCGGGACTAGCGGGGATTCGGAGACCCAGTACTTC
>-|TRBJ2-5|TRBV5-1|TRBD2|14
CASSLGTRGETQYF
TGCGCCAGCAGTCTCGGGACTAGAGGAGAGACCCAGTACTTC
>-|TRBJ2-7|TRBV11-2|-|13
CASSPSRSGGGYF
TGTGCCAGCAGCCCAAGCCGCAGTGGGGGAGGGTACTTC
>-|TRBJ2-3|TRBV19|TRBD2|17
CASRRIGREYGSDTQYF
TGTGCCAGTAGAAGGATTGGGCGGGAGTATGGGTCAGATACGCAGTATTTT
>once|TRBJ1-1|TRBV4-1|-|16
CASSQEGAGANTEAFF
TGCGCCAGCAGCCAAGAAGGGGCCGGTGCGAACACTGAAGCTTTCTTT
>-|TRBJ1-6|TRBV4-2|TRBD1|17
CASSQAPRDSLNSPLHF
TGTGCCAGCAGCCAAGCCCCTCGGGACAGCCTGAACTCACCCCTCCACTTT
>-|TRBJ2-5|TRBV4-3|TRBD2|15
CASSQRVAGWETQYF
TGCGCCAGCAGTCAAAGGGTAGCGGGGTGGGAGACCCAGTACTTC
>-|TRBJ1-2|TRBV13|-|14
CASSLGLSDYGYTF
TGTGCCAGCAGCTTAGGCCTGTCAGACTATGGCTACACCTTC
>few|TRBJ1-1|TRBV29-1|-|13
CSGNRDTNTEAFF
TGCAGCGGTAACCGGGACACAAACACTGAAGCTTTCTTT
>-|TRBJ2-7|TRBV4-2|-|17
CASSQEGASVHRNEQYF
TGTGCCAGCAGCCAAGAAGGAGCGTCGGTTCATCGGAACGAGCAGTACTTC
>-|TRBJ1-4|TRBV27|-|14
CASSYNPRREKLFF
TGTGCCAGCAGTTATAATCCCCGGAGGGAAAAACTGTTTTTT
>-|TRBJ1-6|TRBV2|-|15
CASNVESSYNSPLHF
TGTGCCAGCAATGTCGAGAGCTCCTATAATTCACCCCTCCACTTT
>-|TRBJ2-5|TRBV5-1|-|15
CASRPHRELGETQYF
TGCGCCAGCAGACCCCACAGGGAATTAGGGGAGACCCAGTACTTC
>-|TRBJ1-2|TRBV9|-|16
CASSPMPGPANYGYTF
TGTGCCAGCAGCCCTATGCCAGGGCCTGCTAACTATGGCTACACCTTC
>once|TRBJ1-4|TRBV28|-|15
CAVLTGGATNEKLFF
TGTGCCGTCCTTACGGGGGGGGCAACTAATGAAAAACTGTTTTTT
>-|TRBJ1-2|TRBV9|-|15
CASSPQVGSHYGYTF
TGTGCCAGCAGCCCCCAGGTGGGCAGTCACTATGGCTACACCTTC
>-|TRBJ2-5|TRBV5-6|TRBD1|15
CASRNDRGLVETQYF
TGTGCCAGCAGGAACGACAGGGGGCTTGTGGAGACCCAGTACTTC
>-|TRBJ2-3|TRBV27|-|14
CASRPGYARDTQYF
TGTGCCAGCAGGCCCGGGTACGCAAGAGATACGCAGTATTTT
>-|TRBJ2-2|TRBV4-3|TRBD2|16
CASSQDGTTNTGELFF
TGCGCCAGCAGCCAAGATGGGACTACGAACACCGGGGAGCTGTTTTTT
>-|TRBJ1-5|TRBV19|-|13
CASSIGKEQPQHF
TGTGCCAGTAGTATAGGCAAGGAGCAGCCCCAGCATTTT
>-|TRBJ2-3|TRBV5-4|TRBD2|15
CASSSSGSRADTQYF
TGTGCCAGCAGCTCTAGCGGGAGTCGAGCCGATACGCAGTATTTT
>-|TRBJ2-5|TRBV5-1|TRBD2|14
CASGSWEGGETQYF
TGCGCCAGCGGGTCTTGGGAGGGAGGAGAGACCCAGTACTTC
>-|TRBJ2-7|TRBV9|-|16
CASSVAALASSYEQYF
TGTGCCAGCAGCGTAGCAGCGCTAGCGAGCTCCTACGAGCAGTACTTC
>-|TRBJ2-7|TRBV19|TRBD1|16
CASSIMGTDPSYEQYF
TGTGCCAGTAGTATAATGGGGACAGACCCTTCCTACGAGCAGTACTTC
>-|TRBJ1-1|TRBV6-6|-|15
CASIKPGRTDTEAFF
TGTGCCAGCATCAAACCAGGGCGTACAGACACTGAAGCTTTCTTT
>-|TRBJ1-2|TRBV18|-|13
CASSPEGDYGYTF
TGTGCCAGCTCCCCAGAAGGGGACTATGGCTACACCTTC
>-|TRBJ1-1|TRBV28|-|14
CASSAGFQNTEAFF
TGTGCCAGCAGCGCCGGGTTCCAGAACACTGAAGCTTTCTTT
>few|TRBJ2-1|TRBV6-5|-|11
CASFGYNEQFF
TGTGCCAGCTTCGGCTACAATGAGCAGTTCTTC
>-|TRBJ1-2|TRBV28|-|15
CASSLALSTNYGYPF
TGTGCCAGCAGTTTAGCTCTGAGTACTAACTATGGCTACCCCTTC
>once|TRBJ2-1|TRBV28|-|15
CASSLDSDPYNEQFF
TGTGCCAGCAGTTTAGATAGCGACCCCTACAATGAGCAGTTCTTC
>-|TRBJ2-5|TRBV20-1|-|11
CSARHQETQYF
TGCAGTGCTAGACACCAGGAGACCCAGTACTTC
>-|TRBJ1-6|TRBV4-2|TRBD1|18
CASSPKAGTGQYNSPLHF
TGTGCCAGCAGCCCTAAGGCCGGGACAGGGCAATATAATTCACCCCTCCACTTT
>-|TRBJ2-3|TRBV7-9|TRBD1|16
CASSSAPGQATDTQYF
TGTGCCAGCAGCTCCGCTCCGGGACAGGCCACAGATACGCAGTATTTT
>-|TRBJ2-7|TRBV6-1|-|12
CASSEFGYEQYF
TGTGCCAGCAGTGAATTCGGCTACGAGCAGTACTTC
>-|TRBJ2-3|TRBV10-3|-|15
CAIRTTVPGTDTQYF
TGTGCCATCAGGACGACTGTGCCCGGCACAGATACGCAGTATTTT
>-|TRBJ2-2|TRBV18|-|16
CASSPNRGGASGELFF
TGTGCCAGCTCGCCAAACCGCGGGGGCGCCTCCGGGGAGCTGTTTTTT
>-|TRBJ2-7|TRBV6-1|TRBD2|15
CASSGGLAGVYEQYF
TGTGCCAGCAGTGGAGGACTAGCGGGGGTCTACGAGCAGTACTTC
>-|TRBJ1-4|TRBV5-6|-|14
CASSLWGVDEKLFF
TGTGCCAGCAGCTTGTGGGGGGTGGATGAAAAACTGTTTTTT
>-|TRBJ1-6|TRBV5-1|-|14
CASSLDRENSPLHF
TGCGCCAGCAGCTTGGACAGGGAAAATTCACCCCTCCACTTT
>-|TRBJ2-3|TRBV4-2|TRBD2|17
CASSQRLAGVSTDTQYF
TGTGCCAGCAGCCAACGTCTAGCGGGGGTTTCCACAGATACGCAGTATTTT
>-|TRBJ2-7|TRBV28|TRBD2|13
CASSLAGVYEQYF
TGTGCCAGCAGTTTAGCGGGAGTCTACGAGCAGTACTTC
>few|TRBJ1-2|TRBV4-1|TRBD1|15
CASSQAKDRGRFYTF
TGCGCCAGCAGCCAAGCAAAGGACAGGGGGCGTTTTTACACCTTC
>-|TRBJ2-7|TRBV14|-|15
CASSLDPVRRHEQYF
TGTGCCAGCAGCCTTGATCCCGTCAGGCGTCACGAGCAGTACTTC
>-|TRBJ1-4|TRBV15|TRBD1|15
CATSRDKGAMEKLFF
TGTGCCACCAGCAGAGATAAGGGGGCGATGGAAAAACTGTTTTTT